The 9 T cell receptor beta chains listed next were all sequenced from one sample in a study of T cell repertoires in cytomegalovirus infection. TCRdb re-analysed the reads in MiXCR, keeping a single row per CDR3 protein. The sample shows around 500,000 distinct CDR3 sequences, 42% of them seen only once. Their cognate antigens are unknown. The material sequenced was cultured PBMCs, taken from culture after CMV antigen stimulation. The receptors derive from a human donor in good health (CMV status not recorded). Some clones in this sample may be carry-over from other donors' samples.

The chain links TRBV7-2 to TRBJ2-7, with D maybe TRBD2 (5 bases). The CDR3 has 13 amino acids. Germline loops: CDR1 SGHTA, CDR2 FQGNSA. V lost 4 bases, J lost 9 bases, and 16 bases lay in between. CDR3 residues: CASSSGVMMGQYF. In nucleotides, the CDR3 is TGTGCCAGCAGCTCCGGGGTTATGATGGGGCAGTACTTC.

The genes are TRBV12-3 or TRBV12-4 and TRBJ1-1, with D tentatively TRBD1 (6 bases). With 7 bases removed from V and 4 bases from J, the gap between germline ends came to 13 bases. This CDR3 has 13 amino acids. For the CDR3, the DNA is TGTGCCAGCAAAAGGGGGGCCGGCACTGAAGCTTTCTTT. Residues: CASKRGAGTEAFF.

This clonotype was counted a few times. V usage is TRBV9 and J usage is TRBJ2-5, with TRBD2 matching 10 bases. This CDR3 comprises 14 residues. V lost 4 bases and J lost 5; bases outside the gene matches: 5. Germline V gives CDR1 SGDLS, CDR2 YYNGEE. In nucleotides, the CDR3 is TGTGCCAGCAGCCCCGGGACTAGCGATGAGACCCAGTACTTC. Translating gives CASSPGTSDETQYF.

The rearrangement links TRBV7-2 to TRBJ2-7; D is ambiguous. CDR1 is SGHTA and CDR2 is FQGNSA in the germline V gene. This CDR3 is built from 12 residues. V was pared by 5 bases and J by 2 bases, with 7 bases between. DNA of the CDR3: TGTGCCAGCAGCCAGGCGGCCTACGAGCAGTACTTC. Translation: CASSQAAYEQYF. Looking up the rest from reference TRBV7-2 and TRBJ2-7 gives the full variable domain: GAGVSQSPSNKVTEKGKDVELRCDPISGHTALYWYRQSLGQGLEFLIYFQGNSAPDKSGLPSDRFSAERTGGSVSTLTIQRTQQEDSAVYLCASSQAAYEQYFGPGTRLTVT.

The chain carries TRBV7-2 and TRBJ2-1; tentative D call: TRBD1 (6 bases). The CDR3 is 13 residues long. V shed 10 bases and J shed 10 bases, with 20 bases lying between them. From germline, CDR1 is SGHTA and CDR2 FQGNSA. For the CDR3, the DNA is TGTGCCACTGCCGAACAGGGCACGTTCGAGCAGTTCTTC. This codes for CATAEQGTFEQFF.

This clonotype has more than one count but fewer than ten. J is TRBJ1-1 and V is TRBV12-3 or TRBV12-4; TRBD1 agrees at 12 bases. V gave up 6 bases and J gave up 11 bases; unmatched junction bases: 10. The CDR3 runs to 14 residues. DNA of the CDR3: TGTGCCAGCAGCGCAGGGACAGGGGGCATGGAGGCTTTCTTT. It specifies CASSAGTGGMEAFF.

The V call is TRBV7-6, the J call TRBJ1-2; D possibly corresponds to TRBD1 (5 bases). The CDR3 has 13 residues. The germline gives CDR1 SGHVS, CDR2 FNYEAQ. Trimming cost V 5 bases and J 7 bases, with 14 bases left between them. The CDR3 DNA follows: TGTGCCAGCAGCCAAGACAGTAATCCTGGCTACACCTTC. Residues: CASSQDSNPGYTF.

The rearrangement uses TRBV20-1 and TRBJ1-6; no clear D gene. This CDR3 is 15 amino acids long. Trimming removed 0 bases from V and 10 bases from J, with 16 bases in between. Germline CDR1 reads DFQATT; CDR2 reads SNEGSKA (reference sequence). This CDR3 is CSARDLKGQKSPLHF. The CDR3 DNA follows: TGCAGTGCTAGAGATCTGAAAGGGCAGAAATCACCCCTCCACTTT.

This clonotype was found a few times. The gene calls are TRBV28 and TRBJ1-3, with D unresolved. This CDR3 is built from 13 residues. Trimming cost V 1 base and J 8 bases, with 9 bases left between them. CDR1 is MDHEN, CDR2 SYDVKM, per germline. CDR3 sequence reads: CASSLYASDTIYF. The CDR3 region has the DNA TGTGCCAGCAGTTTATACGCGTCGGACACCATATATTTT.